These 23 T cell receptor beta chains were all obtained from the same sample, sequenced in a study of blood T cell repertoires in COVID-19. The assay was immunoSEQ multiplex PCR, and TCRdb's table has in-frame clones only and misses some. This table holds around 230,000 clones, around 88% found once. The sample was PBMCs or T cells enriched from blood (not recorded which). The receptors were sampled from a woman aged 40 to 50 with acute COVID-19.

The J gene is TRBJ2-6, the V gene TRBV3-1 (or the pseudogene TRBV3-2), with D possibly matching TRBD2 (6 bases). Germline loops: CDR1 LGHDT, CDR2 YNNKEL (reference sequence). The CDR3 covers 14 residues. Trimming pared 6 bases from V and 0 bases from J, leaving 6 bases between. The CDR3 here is CASRGGSGANVLTF. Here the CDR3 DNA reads TGTGCCAGCAGGGGGGGCTCTGGGGCCAACGTCCTGACTTTC.

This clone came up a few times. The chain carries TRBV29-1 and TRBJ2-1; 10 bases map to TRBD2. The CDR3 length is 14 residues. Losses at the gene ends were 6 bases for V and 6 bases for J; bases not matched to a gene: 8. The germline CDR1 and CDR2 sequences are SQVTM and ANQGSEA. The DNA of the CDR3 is TGCAGCGTGTTGACTAGCGGGTTCGGCAATGAGCAGTTCTTC. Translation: CSVLTSGFGNEQFF.

The CDR3 sequence: CASSVTTGTGGHGNQPQHF. The CDR3 coding sequence is TGTGCCAGCAGTGTTACGACCGGGACAGGGGGCCACGGCAATCAGCCCCAGCATTTT. The chain is built from TRBV6-1 and TRBJ1-5; 12 nucleotides match TRBD1. Looked up from germline, CDR1 is MNHNS and CDR2 is SASEGT. V trimming: 4 bases; J trimming: 2 bases; junction bases outside the gene matches: 12. The CDR3 covers 19 residues.

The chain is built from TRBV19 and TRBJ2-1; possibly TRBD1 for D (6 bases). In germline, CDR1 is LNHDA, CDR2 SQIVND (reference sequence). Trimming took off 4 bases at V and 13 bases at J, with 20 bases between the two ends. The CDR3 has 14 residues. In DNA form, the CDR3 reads TGTGCCAGTAGTACGAGGGGAAGGACAGACCCCCAGTTCTTC. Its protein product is CASSTRGRTDPQFF. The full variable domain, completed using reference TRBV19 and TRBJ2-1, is DGGITQSPKYLFRKEGQNVTLSCEQNLNHDAMYWYRQDPGQGLRLIYYSQIVNDFQKGDIAEGYSVSREKKESFPLTVTSAQKNPTAFYLCASSTRGRTDPQFFGPGTRLTVL.

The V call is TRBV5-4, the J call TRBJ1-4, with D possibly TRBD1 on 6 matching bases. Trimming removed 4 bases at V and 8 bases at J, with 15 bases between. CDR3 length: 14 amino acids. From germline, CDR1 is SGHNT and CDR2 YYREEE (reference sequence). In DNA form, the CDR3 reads TGTGCCAGCAGCCCGTCGACAGGACGGGAAAAACTGTTTTTT. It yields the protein CASSPSTGREKLFF.

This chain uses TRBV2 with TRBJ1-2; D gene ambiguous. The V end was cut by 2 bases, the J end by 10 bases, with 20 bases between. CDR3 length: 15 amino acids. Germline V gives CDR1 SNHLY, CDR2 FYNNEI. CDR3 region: CASSELARTFDDYTF. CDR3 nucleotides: TGTGCCAGCAGTGAACTAGCCAGGACCTTCGATGACTACACCTTC. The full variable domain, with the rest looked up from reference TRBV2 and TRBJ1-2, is EPEVTQTPSHQVTQMGQEVILRCVPISNHLYFYWYRQILGQKVEFLVSFYNNEISEKSEIFDDQFSVERPDGSNFTLKIRSTKLEDSAMYFCASSELARTFDDYTFGSGTRLTVV.

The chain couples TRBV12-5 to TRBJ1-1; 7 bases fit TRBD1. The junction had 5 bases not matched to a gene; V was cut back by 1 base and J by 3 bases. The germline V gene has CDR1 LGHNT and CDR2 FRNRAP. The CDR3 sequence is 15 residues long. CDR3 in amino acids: CASGLGDRVYTEAFF. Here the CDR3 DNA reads TGTGCTAGTGGTTTGGGCGACAGGGTTTACACTGAAGCTTTCTTT. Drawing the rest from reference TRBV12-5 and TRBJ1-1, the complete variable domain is DARVTQTPRHKVTEMGQEVTMRCQPILGHNTVFWYRQTMMQGLELLAYFRNRAPLDDSGMPKDRFSAEMPDATLATLKIQPSEPRDSAVYFCASGLGDRVYTEAFFGQGTRLTVV.

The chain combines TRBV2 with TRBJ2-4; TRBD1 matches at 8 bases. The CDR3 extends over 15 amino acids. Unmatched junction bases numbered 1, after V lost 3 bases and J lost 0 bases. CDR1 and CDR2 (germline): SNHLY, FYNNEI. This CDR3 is CASSETGVAKNIQYF. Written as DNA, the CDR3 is TGTGCCAGCAGTGAGACAGGGGTAGCCAAAAACATTCAGTACTTC.

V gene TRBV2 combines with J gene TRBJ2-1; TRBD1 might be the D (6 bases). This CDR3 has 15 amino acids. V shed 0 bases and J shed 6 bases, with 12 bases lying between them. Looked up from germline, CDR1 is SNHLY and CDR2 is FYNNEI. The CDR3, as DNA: TGTGCCAGCAGTGAAGCTACCGGGACAAGCAATGAGCAGTTCTTC. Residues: CASSEATGTSNEQFF.

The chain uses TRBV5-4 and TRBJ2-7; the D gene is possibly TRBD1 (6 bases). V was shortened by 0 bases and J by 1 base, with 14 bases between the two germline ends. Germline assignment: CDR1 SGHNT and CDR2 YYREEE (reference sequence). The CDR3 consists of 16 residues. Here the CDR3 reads CASSLGGRRGSYEQYF. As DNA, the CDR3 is TGTGCCAGCAGCTTGGGGGGGCGGAGAGGGTCCTACGAGCAGTACTTC.

The CDR3 spells CASTERGLAYNEQFF. The CDR3 DNA reads as TGTGCCAGCACCGAGAGGGGACTAGCATACAATGAGCAGTTCTTC. The gene calls are TRBV27 and TRBJ2-1; 9 bases line up with TRBD2. The germline CDR1 and CDR2 sequences are MNHEY and SMNVEV (reference sequence). The CDR3 is made up of 15 amino acids. The V gene end was trimmed by 7 bases and the J gene end by 4 bases; junction bases not matched to a gene: 8.

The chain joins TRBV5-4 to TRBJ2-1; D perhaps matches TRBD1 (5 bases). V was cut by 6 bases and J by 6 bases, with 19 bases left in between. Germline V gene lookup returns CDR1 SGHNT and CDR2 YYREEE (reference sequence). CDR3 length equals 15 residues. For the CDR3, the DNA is TGTGCCAGCACACCAAAAGGGGTCCACTTCAATGAGCAGTTCTTC. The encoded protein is CASTPKGVHFNEQFF.

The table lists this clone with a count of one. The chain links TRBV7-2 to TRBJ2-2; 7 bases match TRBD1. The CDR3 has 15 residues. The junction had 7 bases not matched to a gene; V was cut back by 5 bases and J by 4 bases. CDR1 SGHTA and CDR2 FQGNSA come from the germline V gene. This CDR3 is CASSLDRASTGELFF. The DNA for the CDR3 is TGTGCCAGCAGCCTAGACAGGGCAAGCACCGGGGAGCTGTTTTTT.

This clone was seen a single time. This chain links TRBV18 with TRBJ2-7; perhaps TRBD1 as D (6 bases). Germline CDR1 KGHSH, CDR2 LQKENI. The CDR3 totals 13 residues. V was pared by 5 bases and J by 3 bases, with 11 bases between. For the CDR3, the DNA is TGTGCCAGCTCAGATAGGACAGTCTACGAGCAGTACGTC. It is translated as CASSDRTVYEQYV.

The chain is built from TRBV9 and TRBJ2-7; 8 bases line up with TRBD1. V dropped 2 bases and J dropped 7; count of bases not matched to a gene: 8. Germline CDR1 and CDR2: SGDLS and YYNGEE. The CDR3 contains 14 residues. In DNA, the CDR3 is TGTGCCAGCAGCGTTGACAGGGGAGTCGGTGAGCAGTACTTC. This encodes CASSVDRGVGEQYF.

The DNA of the CDR3 is TGTGCCAGCAGCTTAGGGGGTCAAGGGGGTTCCACAGATACGCAGTATTTT. Encoded protein: CASSLGGQGGSTDTQYF. This chain links TRBV11-3 with TRBJ2-3; TRBD1 is a possible D gene (6 bases). This CDR3 comprises 17 residues. Germline values: CDR1 SGHNT, CDR2 YENEEA. With 1 base removed from V and 2 bases from J, the gap between germline ends came to 16 bases.

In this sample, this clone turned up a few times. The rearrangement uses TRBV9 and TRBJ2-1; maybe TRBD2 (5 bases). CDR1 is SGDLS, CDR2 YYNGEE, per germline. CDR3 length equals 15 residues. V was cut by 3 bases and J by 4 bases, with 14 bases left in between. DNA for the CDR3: TGTGCCAGCAGCGCTGGACTTATACAATACAATGAGCAGTTCTTC. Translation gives CASSAGLIQYNEQFF.

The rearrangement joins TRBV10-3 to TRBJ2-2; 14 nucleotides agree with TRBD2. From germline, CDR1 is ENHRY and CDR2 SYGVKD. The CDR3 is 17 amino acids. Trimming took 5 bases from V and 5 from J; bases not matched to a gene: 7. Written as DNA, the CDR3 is TGTGCCATCAGTCCCGGGACTAGCGGGGGTGGTACCGGGGAGCTGTTTTTT. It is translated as CAISPGTSGGGTGELFF.

CDR3 DNA: TGTGCCAGCTCCGGAGGGGCGGGAGTCACCGGGGAGCTGTTTTTT. This translates into CASSGGAGVTGELFF. V and J are TRBV2 and TRBJ2-2, with TRBD2 identical over 7 bases. The CDR3 extends over 15 amino acids. The J segment lost 4 bases and the V segment lost 8 bases, leaving 10 bases of the junction unmatched. Germline lookup yields CDR1 SNHLY and CDR2 FYNNEI.

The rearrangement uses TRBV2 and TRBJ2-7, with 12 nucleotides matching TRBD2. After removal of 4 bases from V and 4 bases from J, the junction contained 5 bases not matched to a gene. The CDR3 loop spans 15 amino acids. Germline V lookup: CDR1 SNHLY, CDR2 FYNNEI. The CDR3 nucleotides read TGTGCCAGCAGTGTAACTAGCGGGGGGTTGTACGAGCAGTACTTC. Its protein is CASSVTSGGLYEQYF.

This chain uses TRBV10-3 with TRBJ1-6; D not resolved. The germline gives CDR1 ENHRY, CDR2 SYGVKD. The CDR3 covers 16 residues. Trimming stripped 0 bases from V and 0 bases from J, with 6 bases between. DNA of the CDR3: TGTGCCATCAGTGAGTCGAGGAGCTCCTATAATTCACCCCTCCACTTT. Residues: CAISESRSSYNSPLHF.

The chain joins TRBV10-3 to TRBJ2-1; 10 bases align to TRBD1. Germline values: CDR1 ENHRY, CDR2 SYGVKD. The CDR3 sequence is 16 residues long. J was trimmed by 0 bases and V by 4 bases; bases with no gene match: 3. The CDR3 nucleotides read TGTGCCATCAGTGGGACAGGGGGAGACTCCTACAATGAGCAGTTCTTC. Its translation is CAISGTGGDSYNEQFF.

CDR3 sequence (DNA): TGTGCCAGCAGTCCCCGACAGGGGATGGAGACCCAGTACTTC. Residues: CASSPRQGMETQYF. The chain couples TRBV7-8 to TRBJ2-5; 8 bases fit TRBD1. This CDR3 has 14 amino acids. Germline values: CDR1 SGHVS, CDR2 FQNEAQ. The V segment lost 6 bases and the J segment 5 bases; nucleotides outside the gene matches: 8. Complete variable domain (other parts from reference TRBV7-8 and TRBJ2-5): GAGVSQSPRYKVAKRGQDVALRCDPISGHVSLFWYQQALGQGPEFLTYFQNEAQLDKSGLPSDRFFAERPEGSVSTLKIQRTQQEDSAVYLCASSPRQGMETQYFGPGTRLLVL.